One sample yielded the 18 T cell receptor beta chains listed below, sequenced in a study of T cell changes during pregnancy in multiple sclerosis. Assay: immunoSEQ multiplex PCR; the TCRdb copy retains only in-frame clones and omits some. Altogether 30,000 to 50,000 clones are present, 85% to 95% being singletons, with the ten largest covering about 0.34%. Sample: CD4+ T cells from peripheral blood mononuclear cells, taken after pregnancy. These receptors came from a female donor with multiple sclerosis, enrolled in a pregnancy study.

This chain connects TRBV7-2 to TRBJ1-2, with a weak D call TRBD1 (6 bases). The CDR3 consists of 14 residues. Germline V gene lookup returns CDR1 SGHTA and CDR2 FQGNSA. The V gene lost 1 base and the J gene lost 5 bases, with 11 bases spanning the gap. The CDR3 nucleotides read TGTGCCAGCAGCTTAGAGGAGGGGGGGTATGGCTACACCTTC. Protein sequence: CASSLEEGGYGYTF. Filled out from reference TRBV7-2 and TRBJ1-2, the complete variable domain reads GAGVSQSPSNKVTEKGKDVELRCDPISGHTALYWYRQSLGQGLEFLIYFQGNSAPDKSGLPSDRFSAERTGGSVSTLTIQRTQQEDSAVYLCASSLEEGGYGYTFGSGTRLTVV.

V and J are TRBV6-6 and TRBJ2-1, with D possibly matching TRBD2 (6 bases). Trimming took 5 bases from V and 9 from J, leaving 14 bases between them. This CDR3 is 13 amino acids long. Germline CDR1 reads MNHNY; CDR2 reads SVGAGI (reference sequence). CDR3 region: CASSRDGGPEQFF. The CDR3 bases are TGTGCCAGCAGTCGGGACGGAGGGCCTGAGCAGTTCTTC.

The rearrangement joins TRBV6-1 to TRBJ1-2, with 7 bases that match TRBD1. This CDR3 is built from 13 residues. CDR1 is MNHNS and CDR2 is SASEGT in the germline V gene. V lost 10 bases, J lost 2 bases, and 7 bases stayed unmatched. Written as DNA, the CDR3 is TGTGCCAACCAGGGACAGATAAACTATGGCTACACCTTC. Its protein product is CANQGQINYGYTF.

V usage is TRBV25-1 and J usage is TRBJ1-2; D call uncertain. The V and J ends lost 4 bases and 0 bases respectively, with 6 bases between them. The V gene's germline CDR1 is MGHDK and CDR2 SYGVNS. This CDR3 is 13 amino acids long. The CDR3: CASSVSANYGYTF. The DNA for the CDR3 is TGTGCCAGCAGTGTTAGTGCTAACTATGGCTACACCTTC.

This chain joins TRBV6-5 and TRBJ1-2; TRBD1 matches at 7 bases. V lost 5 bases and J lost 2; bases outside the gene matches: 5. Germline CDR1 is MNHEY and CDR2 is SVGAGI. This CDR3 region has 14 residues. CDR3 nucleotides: TGTGCCAGCAGTCTATTGACAGGGAACTATGGCTACACCTTC. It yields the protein CASSLLTGNYGYTF.

CDR3 in amino acids: CASSPTGTGVGEQFF. The CDR3 DNA follows: TGTGCCAGCAGCCCGACCGGGACAGGGGTAGGGGAGCAGTTCTTC. The rearrangement uses TRBV6-6 and TRBJ2-1, with 10 bases that match TRBD1. The CDR3 contains 15 residues. The trim removed 6 bases at V and 10 bases at J, leaving 12 bases unmatched. Germline V gene sequence: CDR1 MNHNY, CDR2 SVGAGI (reference sequence).

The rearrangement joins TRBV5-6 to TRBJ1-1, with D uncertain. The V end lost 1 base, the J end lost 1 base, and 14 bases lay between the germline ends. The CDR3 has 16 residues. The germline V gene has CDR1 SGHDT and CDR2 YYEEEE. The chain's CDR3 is CASSLSGRFGNTEAFF. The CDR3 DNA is TGTGCCAGCAGCTTGTCAGGCAGGTTCGGGAACACTGAAGCTTTCTTT.

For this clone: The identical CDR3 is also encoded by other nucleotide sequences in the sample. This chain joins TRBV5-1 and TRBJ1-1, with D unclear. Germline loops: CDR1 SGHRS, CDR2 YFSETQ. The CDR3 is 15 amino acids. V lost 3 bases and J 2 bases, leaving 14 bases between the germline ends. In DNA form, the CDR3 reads TGCGCCAGCAGCTCTGGAGACTCCAAAAACACTGAAGCTTTCTTT. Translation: CASSSGDSKNTEAFF.

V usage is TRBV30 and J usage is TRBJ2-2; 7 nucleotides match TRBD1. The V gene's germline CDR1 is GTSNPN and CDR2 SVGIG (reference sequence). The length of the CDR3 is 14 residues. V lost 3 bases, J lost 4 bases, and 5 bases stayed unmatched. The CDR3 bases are TGTGCCTGGAGCCCAGGGGGAAGCACCGGGGAGCTGTTTTTT. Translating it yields CAWSPGGSTGELFF.

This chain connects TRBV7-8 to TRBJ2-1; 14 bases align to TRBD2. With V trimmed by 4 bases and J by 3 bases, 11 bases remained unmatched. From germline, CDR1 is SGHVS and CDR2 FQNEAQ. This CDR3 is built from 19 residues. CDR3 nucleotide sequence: TGTGCCAGCAGCTCAGAAATGACTAGCGGGGGGGCCGGCTACAATGAGCAGTTCTTC. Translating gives CASSSEMTSGGAGYNEQFF.

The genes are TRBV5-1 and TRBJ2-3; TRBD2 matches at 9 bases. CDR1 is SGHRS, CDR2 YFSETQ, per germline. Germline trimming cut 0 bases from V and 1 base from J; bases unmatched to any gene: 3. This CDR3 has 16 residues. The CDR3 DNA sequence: TGCGCCAGCAGCTTGGCCGCTAGCGGGGGCACAGATACGCAGTATTTT. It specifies CASSLAASGGTDTQYF.

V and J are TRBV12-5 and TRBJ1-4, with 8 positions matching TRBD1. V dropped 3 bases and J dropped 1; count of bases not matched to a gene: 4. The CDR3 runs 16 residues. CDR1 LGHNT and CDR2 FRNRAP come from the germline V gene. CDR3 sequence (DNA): TGTGCTAGTGGTTTCTGGACAGGGTTAACTAATGAAAAACTGTTTTTT. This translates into CASGFWTGLTNEKLFF. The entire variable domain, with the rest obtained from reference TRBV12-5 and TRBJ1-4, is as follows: DARVTQTPRHKVTEMGQEVTMRCQPILGHNTVFWYRQTMMQGLELLAYFRNRAPLDDSGMPKDRFSAEMPDATLATLKIQPSEPRDSAVYFCASGFWTGLTNEKLFFGSGTQLSVL.

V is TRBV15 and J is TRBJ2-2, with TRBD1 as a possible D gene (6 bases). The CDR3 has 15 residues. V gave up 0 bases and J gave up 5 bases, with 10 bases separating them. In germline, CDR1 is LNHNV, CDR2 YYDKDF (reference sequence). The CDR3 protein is CATSRDLRGTGELFF. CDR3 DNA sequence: TGTGCCACCAGCAGAGATCTTAGGGGGACCGGGGAGCTGTTTTTT.

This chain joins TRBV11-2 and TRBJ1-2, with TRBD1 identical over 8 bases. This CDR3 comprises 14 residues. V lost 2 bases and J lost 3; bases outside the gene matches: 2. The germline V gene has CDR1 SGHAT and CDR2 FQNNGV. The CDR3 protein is CASSLPGQDYGYTF. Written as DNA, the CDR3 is TGTGCCAGCAGCTTACCGGGACAGGACTATGGCTACACCTTC.

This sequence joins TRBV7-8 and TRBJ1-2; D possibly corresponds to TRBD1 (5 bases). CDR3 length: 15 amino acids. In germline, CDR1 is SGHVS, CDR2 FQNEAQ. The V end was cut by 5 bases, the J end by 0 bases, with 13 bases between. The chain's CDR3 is CASSGRQTANYGYTF. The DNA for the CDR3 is TGTGCCAGCAGCGGCCGACAGACAGCTAACTATGGCTACACCTTC.

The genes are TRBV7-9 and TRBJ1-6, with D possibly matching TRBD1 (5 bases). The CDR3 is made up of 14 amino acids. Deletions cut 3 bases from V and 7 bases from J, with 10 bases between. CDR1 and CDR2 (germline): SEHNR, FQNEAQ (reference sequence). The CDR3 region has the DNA TGTGCCAGCAGCTTTGCAGGGCTCAATTCACCCCTCCACTTT. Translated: CASSFAGLNSPLHF.

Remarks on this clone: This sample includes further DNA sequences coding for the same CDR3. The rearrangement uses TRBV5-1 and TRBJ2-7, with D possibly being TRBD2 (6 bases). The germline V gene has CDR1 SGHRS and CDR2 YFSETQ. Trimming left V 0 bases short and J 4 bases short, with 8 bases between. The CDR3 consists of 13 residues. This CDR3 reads CASSLVGGYEQYF. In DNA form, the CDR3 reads TGCGCCAGCAGCTTGGTGGGGGGATACGAGCAGTACTTC.

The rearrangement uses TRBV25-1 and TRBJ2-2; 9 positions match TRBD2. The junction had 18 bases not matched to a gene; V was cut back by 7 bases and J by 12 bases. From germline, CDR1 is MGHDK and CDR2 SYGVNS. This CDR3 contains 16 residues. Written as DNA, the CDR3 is TGTGCCAGCACCGCGGGGGGGGGCGAAGATACCCCGAAGCTGTTTTTT. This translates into CASTAGGGEDTPKLFF.